The present entry profiles one TCR beta chain with its context. Its antigen is not identified. The sample belongs to a study of identical twins. Template switching added a universal primer site; cDNA carried unique molecular identifiers. One entry per CDR3 protein, called by TCRdb with MiXCR from the 5' RACE reads. The table lists around 470,000 distinct CDR3 sequences, around 14% of them singletons, with over 0.5% in the top ten. Study results and caveats: For monozygotic twins, models underestimated out-of-frame TCR alpha sharing.

V was pared by 1 base and J by 4 bases, with 1 base of the junction left unmatched. Germline V gene lookup returns CDR1 LGHDT and CDR2 YNNKEL (reference sequence). The CDR3 has 15 amino acids. In addition, the sample was reused for a study of yellow fever vaccine responses in identical twins.

The receptor was derived from a young woman in good health. This chain joins TRBV3-1 and TRBJ2-1; TRBD1 matches 10 bases. The sequenced sample was CD4+ T cells sorted from blood. The CDR3 bases are TGTGCCAGCAGCCAAGGGACAGGGGGTTACAATGAGCAGTTCTTC. Its protein product is CASSQGTGGYNEQFF.